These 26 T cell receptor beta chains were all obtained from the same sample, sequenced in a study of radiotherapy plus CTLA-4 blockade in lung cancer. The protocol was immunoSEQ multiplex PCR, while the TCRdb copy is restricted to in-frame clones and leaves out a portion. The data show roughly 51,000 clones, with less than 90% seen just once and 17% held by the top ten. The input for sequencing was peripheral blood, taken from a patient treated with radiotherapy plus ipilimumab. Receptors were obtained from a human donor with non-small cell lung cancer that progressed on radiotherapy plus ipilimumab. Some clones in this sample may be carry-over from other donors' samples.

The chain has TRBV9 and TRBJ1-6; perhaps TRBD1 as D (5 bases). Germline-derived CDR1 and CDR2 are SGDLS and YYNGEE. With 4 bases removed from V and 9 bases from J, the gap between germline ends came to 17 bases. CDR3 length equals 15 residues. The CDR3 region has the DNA TGTGCCAGCAGCCCCGCCGGGGCGGGGGGTTCACCCCTCCACTTT. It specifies CASSPAGAGGSPLHF.

CDR3 sequence reads: CASSRPGLAARRDTQYF. As DNA, the CDR3 is TGTGCCAGCAGCCGACCGGGACTAGCGGCGAGGCGGGATACGCAGTATTTT. The chain is built from TRBV14 and TRBJ2-3, with 11 bases fitting TRBD2. V lost 4 bases, J lost 6 bases, and 12 bases stayed unmatched. Per germline, CDR1 SGHDN and CDR2 FVKESK. CDR3 length: 17 residues.

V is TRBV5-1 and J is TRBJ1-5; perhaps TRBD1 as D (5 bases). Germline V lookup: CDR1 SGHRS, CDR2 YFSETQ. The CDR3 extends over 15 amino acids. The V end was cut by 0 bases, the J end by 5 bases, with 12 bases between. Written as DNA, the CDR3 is TGCGCCAGCAGCTTGGTCCAGGGTATTCATCAGCCCCAGCATTTT. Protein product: CASSLVQGIHQPQHF.

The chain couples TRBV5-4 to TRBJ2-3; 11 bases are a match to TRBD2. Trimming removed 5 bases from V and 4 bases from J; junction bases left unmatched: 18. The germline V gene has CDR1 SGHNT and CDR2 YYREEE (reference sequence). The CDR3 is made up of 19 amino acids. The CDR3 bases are TGTGCCAGCAGTTACGGCCTAGCGGGGGGCCACCCCTCGGCAGATACGCAGTATTTT. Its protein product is CASSYGLAGGHPSADTQYF.

CDR3 region: CASSEGRGGHNEQFF. In nucleotides, the CDR3 is TGTGCCAGCAGTGAAGGGAGGGGGGGCCACAATGAGCAGTTCTTC. This chain uses TRBV2 with TRBJ2-1, with a weak D call TRBD2 (7 bases). This CDR3 is 15 amino acids long. Trimming pared 1 base from V and 5 bases from J, leaving 12 bases between. Germline values: CDR1 SNHLY, CDR2 FYNNEI.

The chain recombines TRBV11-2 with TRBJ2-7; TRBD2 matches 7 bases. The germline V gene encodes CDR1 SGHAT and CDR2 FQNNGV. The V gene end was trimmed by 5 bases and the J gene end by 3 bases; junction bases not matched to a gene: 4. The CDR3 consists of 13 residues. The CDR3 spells CASSTGGIYEQYF. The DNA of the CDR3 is TGTGCCAGCAGCACCGGGGGGATCTACGAGCAGTACTTC.

CDR3 residues: CASSPGQDGWGYTF. CDR3 nucleotides: TGCGCCAGCAGCCCAGGACAGGACGGTTGGGGCTACACCTTC. The chain uses TRBV5-1 and TRBJ1-2; TRBD1 matches at 7 bases. The length of the CDR3 is 14 residues. J was trimmed by 8 bases and V by 4 bases; bases with no gene match: 11. The V gene's germline CDR1 is SGHRS and CDR2 YFSETQ.

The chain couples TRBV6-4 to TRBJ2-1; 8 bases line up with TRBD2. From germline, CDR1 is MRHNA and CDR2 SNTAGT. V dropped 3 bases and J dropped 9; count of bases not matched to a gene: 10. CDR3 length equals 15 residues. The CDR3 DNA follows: TGTGCCAGCAGTGAATCGAGCGGGAGAGTTTCTGAGCAGTTCTTC. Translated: CASSESSGRVSEQFF.

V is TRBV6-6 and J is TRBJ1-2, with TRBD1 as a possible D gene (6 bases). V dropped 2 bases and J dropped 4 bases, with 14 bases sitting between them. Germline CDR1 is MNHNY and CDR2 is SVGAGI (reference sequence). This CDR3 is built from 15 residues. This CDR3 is CASSYDQGLSYGYTF. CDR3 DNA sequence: TGTGCCAGCAGTTACGATCAGGGGCTGAGCTATGGCTACACCTTC.

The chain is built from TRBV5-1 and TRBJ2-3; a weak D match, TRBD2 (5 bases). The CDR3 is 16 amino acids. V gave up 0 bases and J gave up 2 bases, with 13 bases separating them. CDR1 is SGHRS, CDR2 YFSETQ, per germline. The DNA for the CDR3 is TGCGCCAGCAGCTTGGGTGGCAGCGGCCTCACAGATACGCAGTATTTT. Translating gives CASSLGGSGLTDTQYF.

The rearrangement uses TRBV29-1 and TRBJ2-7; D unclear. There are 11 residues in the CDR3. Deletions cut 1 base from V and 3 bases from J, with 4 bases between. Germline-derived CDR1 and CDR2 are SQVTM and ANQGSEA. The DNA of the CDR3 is TGCAGCGTTGAAGCAGGCTACGAGCAGTACTTC. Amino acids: CSVEAGYEQYF.

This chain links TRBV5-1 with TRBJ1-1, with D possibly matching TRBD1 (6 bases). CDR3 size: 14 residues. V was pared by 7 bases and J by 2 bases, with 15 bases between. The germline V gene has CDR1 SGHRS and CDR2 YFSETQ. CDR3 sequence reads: CASSAGGTNTEAFF. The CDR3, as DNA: TGCGCCAGCTCCGCGGGGGGCACTAACACTGAAGCTTTCTTT.

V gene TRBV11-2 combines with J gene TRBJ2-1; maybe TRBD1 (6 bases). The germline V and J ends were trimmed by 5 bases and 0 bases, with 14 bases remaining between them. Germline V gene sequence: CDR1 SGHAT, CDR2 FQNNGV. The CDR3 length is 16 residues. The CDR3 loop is CASSPTQGSSYNEQFF. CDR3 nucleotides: TGTGCCAGCAGCCCTACTCAGGGGAGCTCCTACAATGAGCAGTTCTTC.

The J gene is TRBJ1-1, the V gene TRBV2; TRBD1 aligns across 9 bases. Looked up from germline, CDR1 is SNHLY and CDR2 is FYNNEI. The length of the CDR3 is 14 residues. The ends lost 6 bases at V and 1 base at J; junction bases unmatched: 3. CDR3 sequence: CASRGTGSNTEAFF. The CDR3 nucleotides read TGTGCCAGCAGGGGGACAGGGTCGAACACTGAAGCTTTCTTT.

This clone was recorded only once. The CDR3 sequence is CASSESLSGNTIYF. CDR3 bases: TGTGCCAGCAGCGAGAGTCTCTCTGGAAACACCATATATTTT. The chain employs TRBV9 and TRBJ1-3; D is uncertain. V lost 3 bases and J 0 bases, leaving 7 bases between the germline ends. Germline CDR1 and CDR2: SGDLS and YYNGEE. The CDR3 covers 14 residues.

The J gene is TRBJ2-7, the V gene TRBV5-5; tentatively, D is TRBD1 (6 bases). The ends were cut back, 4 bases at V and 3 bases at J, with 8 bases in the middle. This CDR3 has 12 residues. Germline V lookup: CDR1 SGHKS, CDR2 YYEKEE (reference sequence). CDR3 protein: CASSLQGYEQYF. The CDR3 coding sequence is TGTGCCAGCAGCCTACAGGGCTACGAGCAGTACTTC.

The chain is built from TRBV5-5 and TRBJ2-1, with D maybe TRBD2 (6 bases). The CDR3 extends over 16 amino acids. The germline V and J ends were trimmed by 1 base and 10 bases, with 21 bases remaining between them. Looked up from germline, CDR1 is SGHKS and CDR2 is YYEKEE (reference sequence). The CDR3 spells CASSLRFLGTGEEQFF. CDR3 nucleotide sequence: TGTGCCAGCAGCTTGCGCTTTCTGGGGACGGGGGAAGAGCAGTTCTTC. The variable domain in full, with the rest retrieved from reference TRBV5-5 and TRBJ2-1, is DAGVTQSPTHLIKTRGQQVTLRCSPISGHKSVSWYQQVLGQGPQFIFQYYEKEERGRGNFPDRFSARQFPNYSSELNVNALLLGDSALYLCASSLRFLGTGEEQFFGPGTRLTVL.

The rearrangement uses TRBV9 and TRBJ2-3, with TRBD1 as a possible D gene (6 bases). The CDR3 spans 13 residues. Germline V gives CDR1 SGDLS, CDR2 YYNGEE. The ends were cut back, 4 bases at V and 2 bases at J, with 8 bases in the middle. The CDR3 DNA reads TGTGCCAGCAGCAGGGGGACCACAGATACGCAGTATTTT. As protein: CASSRGTTDTQYF.

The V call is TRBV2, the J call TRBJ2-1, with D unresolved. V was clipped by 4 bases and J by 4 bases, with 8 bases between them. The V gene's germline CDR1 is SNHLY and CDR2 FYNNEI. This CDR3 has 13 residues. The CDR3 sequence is CASSVSVYNEQFF. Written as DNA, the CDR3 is TGTGCCAGCAGTGTCTCTGTATACAATGAGCAGTTCTTC.

The CDR3 protein is CASSLIGSSTDTQYF. The CDR3 DNA is TGTGCCAGCAGCTTAATCGGGAGTTCAACAGATACGCAGTATTTT. The genes are TRBV7-2 and TRBJ2-3; TRBD2 might be the D (6 bases). This CDR3 has 15 residues. V was cut by 2 bases and J by 3 bases, with 12 bases left in between. Germline V gene sequence: CDR1 SGHTA, CDR2 FQGNSA. The full variable domain, completed using reference TRBV7-2 and TRBJ2-3, is GAGVSQSPSNKVTEKGKDVELRCDPISGHTALYWYRQSLGQGLEFLIYFQGNSAPDKSGLPSDRFSAERTGGSVSTLTIQRTQQEDSAVYLCASSLIGSSTDTQYFGPGTRLTVL.

Here the CDR3 reads CASSLRGSSQETQYF. The CDR3 coding sequence is TGTGCCAGCAGCTTACGAGGGAGTAGCCAAGAGACCCAGTACTTC. The chain couples TRBV7-2 to TRBJ2-5; D is possibly TRBD2 (5 bases). The germline CDR1 and CDR2 sequences are SGHTA and FQGNSA. V lost 2 bases, J lost 1 base, and 11 bases lay in between. The CDR3 extends over 15 amino acids.

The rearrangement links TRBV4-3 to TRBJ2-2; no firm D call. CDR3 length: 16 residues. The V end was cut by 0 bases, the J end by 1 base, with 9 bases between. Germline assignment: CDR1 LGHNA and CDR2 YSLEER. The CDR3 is CASSQDQAGNTGELFF. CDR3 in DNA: TGCGCCAGCAGCCAAGATCAGGCAGGGAACACCGGGGAGCTGTTTTTT.

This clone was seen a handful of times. This CDR3 is CASSQLQGPQETQYF. CDR3 sequence (DNA): TGCGCCAGCAGCCAACTACAGGGCCCCCAAGAGACCCAGTACTTC. The V and J genes are TRBV4-1 and TRBJ2-5; D is possibly TRBD1 (6 bases). V shed 2 bases and J shed 1 base, with 11 bases lying between them. The germline V gene encodes CDR1 MGHRA and CDR2 YSYEKL. The length of the CDR3 is 15 residues.

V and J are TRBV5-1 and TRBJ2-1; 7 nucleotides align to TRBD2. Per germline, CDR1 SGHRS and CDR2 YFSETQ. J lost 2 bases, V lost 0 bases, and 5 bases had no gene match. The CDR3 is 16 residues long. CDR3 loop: CASSLDPSGTYNEQFF. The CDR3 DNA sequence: TGCGCCAGCAGCTTGGACCCAAGCGGGACCTACAATGAGCAGTTCTTC.

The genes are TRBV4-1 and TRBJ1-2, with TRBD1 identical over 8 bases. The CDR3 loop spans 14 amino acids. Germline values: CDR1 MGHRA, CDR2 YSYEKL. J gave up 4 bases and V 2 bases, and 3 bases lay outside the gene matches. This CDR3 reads CASSQPGQGYGYTF. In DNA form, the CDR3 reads TGCGCCAGCAGCCAACCAGGACAGGGCTATGGCTACACCTTC.

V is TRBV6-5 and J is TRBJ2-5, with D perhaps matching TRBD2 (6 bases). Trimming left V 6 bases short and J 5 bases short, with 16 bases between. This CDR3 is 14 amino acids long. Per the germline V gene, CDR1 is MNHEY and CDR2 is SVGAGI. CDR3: CASSRRAGRETQYF. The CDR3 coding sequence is TGTGCCAGCAGCCGACGGGCGGGACGGGAGACCCAGTACTTC.